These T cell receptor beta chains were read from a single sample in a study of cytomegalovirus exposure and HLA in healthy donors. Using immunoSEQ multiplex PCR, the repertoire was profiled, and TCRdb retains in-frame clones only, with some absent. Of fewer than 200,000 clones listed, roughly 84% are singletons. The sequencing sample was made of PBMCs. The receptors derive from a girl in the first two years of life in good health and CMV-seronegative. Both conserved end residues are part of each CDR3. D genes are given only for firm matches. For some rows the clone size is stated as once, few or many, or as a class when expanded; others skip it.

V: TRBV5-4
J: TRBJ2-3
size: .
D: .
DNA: TGTGCCAGCAGTTATGACTACCGCCGCACAGATACGCAGTATTTT
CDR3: CASSYDYRRTDTQYF

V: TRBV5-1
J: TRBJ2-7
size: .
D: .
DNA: TGCGCCAGCAGCTTCGGAAACGGACAGCAGGGGATCTACGAGCAGTACTTC
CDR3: CASSFGNGQQGIYEQYF

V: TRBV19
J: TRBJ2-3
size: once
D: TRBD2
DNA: TGTGCCAGTAGTACCCTCGGGGCGGGGGGCCTAGATACGCAGTATTTT
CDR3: CASSTLGAGGLDTQYF

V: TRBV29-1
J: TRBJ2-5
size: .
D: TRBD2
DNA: TGCAGCATTGTGCTACTAGCGGGAGAGACCCAGTACTTC
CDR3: CSIVLLAGETQYF

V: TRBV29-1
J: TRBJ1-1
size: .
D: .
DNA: TGCAGCGTCCAATCCAGGATATCGAACACTGAAGCTTTCTTT
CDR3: CSVQSRISNTEAFF

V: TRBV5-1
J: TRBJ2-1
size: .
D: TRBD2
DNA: TGCGCCAGCAGCTCAGGGACTATCTACAATGAGCAGTTCTTC
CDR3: CASSSGTIYNEQFF

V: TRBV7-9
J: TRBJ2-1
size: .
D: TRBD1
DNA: TGTGCCAGCAGCTCCGGGGGGACAGGGGCTTACAATGAGCAGTTCTTC
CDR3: CASSSGGTGAYNEQFF

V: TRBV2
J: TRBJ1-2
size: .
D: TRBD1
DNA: TGTGCCACCAAGCCGGGACAGGGGGCGCCGGGTAACTATGGCTACACCTTC
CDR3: CATKPGQGAPGNYGYTF

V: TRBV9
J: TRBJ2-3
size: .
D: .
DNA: TGTGCCAGCAGCGTAGGGGGCTCTAGCACAGATACGCAGTATTTT
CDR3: CASSVGGSSTDTQYF

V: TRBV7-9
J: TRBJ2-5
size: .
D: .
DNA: TGTGCCAGCAGCTTAAAGCGACTAGAGGGGCCGACCCAGTACTTC
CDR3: CASSLKRLEGPTQYF

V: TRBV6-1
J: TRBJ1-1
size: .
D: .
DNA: TGTGCCAGCAGTTCCCCCCCGTGGGACTTTGAAGCTTTCTTT
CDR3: CASSSPPWDFEAFF

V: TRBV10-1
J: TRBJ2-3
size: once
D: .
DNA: TGCGCCAGCATTCGGTGGTCAGATACGCAGTATTTT
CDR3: CASIRWSDTQYF

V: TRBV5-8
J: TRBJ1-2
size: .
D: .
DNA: TGTGCCAGCAGAGCCCCAGGGGCTAACTATGGCTACACCTTC
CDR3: CASRAPGANYGYTF

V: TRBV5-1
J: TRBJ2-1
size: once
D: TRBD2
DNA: TGCGCCAGCAGCCAGACTAGCGGGAGCGATGAGCAGTTCTTC
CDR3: CASSQTSGSDEQFF

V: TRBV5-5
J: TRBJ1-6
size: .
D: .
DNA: TGTGCCAGCAGCTTTGTCCAGGGGAATAATTCACCCCTCCACTTT
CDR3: CASSFVQGNNSPLHF

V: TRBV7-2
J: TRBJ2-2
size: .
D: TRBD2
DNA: TGTGCCAGCAGCTACCCGACCCGACTAGCGGGAGGGTACACCGGGGAGCTGTTTTTT
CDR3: CASSYPTRLAGGYTGELFF

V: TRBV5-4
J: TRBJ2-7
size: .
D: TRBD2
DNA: TGTGCCAGCAGTTCGCTACTAGCGGGAGGCTACGAGCAGTACTTC
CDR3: CASSSLLAGGYEQYF

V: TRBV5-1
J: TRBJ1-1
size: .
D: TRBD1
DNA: TGCGCCAGCAGCTTGGGGGACAGATTTAACACTGAAGCTTTCTTT
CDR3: CASSLGDRFNTEAFF

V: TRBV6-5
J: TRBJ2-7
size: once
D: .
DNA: TGTGCCAGCAGTTACAGCGACAGCCCTCCTTACGAGCAGTACTTC
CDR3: CASSYSDSPPYEQYF

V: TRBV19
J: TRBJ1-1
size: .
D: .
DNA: TGTGCCAGTAGTAGCAGGGGTCCGACACTGAACACTGAAGCTTTCTTT
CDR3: CASSSRGPTLNTEAFF

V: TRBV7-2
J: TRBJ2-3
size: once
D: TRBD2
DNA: TGTGCCAGCAGCCCGGGAGGGGGGACAGATACGCAGTATTTT
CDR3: CASSPGGGTDTQYF

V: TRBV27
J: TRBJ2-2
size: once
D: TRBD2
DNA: TGTGCCAGTGGCGCCGGGACTAGCGCCGGGGAGCTGTTTTTT
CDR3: CASGAGTSAGELFF

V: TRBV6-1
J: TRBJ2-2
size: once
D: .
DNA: TGTGCCAGCAGTGAGTGGCACAACACCGGGGAGCTGTTTTTT
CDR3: CASSEWHNTGELFF

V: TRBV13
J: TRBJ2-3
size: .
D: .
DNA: TGTGCCAGCAGTCCCTTGCGGGCAATCCGAGGCACAGATACGCAGTATTTT
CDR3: CASSPLRAIRGTDTQYF

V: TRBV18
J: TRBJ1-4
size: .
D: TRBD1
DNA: TGTGCCAGCTCGGACAGGGAAAAACTGTTTTTT
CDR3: CASSDREKLFF

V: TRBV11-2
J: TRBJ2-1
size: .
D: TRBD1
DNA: TGTGCCAGCAGCCACGTTAGGGGGCGAGGCAATGAGCAGTTCTTC
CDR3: CASSHVRGRGNEQFF

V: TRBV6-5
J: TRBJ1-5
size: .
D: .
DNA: TGTGCCAGCAGTGCCGACAAACATAGCAATCAGCCCCAGCATTTT
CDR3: CASSADKHSNQPQHF

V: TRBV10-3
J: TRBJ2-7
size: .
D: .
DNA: TGTGCCATCAGTGAGTCGGAACAGTACTCCTACGAGCAGTACTTC
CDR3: CAISESEQYSYEQYF

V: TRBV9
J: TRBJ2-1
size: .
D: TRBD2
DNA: TGTGCCAGCAGCGAGGGCGGGGGGTGGAACAATGAGCAGTTCTTC
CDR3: CASSEGGGWNNEQFF

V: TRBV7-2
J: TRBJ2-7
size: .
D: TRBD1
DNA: TGTGCCAGCAGCTTAGCCGGGACAGGGCCCTACGAGCAGTACTTC
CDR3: CASSLAGTGPYEQYF

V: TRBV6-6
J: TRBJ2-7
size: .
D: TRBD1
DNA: TGTGCCAGCAGGGAACAGGGGACAACCCCCTACGAGCAGTACTTC
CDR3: CASREQGTTPYEQYF

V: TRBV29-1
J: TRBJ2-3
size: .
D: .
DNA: TGCAGCATCAGGGCTAGCGGCACAGATACGCAGTATTTT
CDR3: CSIRASGTDTQYF

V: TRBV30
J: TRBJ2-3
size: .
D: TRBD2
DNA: TGTGCCTGGACGGTAGCGGGAGTTGCAGATACGCAGTATTTT
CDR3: CAWTVAGVADTQYF

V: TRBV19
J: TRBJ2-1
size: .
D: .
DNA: TGTGCCAGTAGTATAATAGGGGCATTGGGCATTGAGCAGTTCTTC
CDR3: CASSIIGALGIEQFF

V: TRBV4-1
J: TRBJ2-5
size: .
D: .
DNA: TGCGCCAGCAGCCAAGCCCCTCAAGAGACCCAGTACTTC
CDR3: CASSQAPQETQYF

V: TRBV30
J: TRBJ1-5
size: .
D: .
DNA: TGTGCCTGGGATACAGGTCCCAATCAGCCCCAGCATTTT
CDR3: CAWDTGPNQPQHF

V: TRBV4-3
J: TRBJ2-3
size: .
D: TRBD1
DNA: TGCGCCAGCAGCCAAGATCCAGGACAGGGCGCAGATACGCAGTATTTT
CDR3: CASSQDPGQGADTQYF

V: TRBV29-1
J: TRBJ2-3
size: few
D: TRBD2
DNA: TGCAGCGTTGAGAGGACTAGTTTGGCAGATACGCAGTATTTT
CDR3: CSVERTSLADTQYF

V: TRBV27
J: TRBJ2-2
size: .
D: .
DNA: TGTGCCAGCACCCTACGGTCGGGAACCGGGGAGCTGTTTTTT
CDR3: CASTLRSGTGELFF